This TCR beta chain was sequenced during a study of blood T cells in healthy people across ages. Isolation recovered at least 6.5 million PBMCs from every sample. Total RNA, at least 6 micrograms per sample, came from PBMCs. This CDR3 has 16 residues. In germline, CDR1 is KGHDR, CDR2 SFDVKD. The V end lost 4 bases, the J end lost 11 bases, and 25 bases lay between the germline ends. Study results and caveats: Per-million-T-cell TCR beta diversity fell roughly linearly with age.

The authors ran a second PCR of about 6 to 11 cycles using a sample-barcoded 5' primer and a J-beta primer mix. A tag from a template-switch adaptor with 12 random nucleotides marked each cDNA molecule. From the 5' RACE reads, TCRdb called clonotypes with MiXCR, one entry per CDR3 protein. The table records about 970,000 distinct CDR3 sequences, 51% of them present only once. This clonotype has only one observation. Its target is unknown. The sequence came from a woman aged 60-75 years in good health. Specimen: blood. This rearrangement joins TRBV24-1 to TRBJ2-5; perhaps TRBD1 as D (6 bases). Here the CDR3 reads CATSDNTGPGASEQYF. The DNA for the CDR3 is TGTGCCACCAGTGACAATACAGGGCCGGGTGCCAGTGAGCAGTACTTC.